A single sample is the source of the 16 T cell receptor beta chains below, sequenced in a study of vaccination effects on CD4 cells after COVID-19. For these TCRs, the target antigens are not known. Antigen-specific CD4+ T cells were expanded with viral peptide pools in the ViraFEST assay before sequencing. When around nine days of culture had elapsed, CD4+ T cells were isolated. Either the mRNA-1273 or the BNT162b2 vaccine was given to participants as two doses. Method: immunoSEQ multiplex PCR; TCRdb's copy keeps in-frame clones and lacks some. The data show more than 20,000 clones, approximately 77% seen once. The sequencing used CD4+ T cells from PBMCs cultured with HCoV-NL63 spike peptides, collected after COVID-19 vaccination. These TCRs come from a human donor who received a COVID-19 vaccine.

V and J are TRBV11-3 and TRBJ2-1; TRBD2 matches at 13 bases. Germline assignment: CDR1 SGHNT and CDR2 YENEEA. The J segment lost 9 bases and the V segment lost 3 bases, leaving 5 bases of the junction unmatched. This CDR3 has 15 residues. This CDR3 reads CASSFGLAGVVEQFF. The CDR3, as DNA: TGTGCCAGCAGCTTCGGACTAGCGGGAGTTGTTGAGCAGTTCTTC.

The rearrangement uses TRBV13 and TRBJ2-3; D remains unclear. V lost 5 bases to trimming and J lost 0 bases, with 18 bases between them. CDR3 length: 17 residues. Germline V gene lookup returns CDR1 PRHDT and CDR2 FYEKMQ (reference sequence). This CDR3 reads CASSQPWGTSSTDTQYF. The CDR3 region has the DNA TGTGCCAGCAGCCAACCCTGGGGAACCTCTAGCACAGATACGCAGTATTTT.

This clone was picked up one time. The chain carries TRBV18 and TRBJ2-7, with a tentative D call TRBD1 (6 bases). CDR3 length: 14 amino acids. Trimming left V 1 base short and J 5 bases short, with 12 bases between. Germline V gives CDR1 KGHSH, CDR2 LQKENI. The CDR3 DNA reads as TGTGCCAGCTCACCACAGGGGGTTGGCAACGAGCAGTACTTC. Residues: CASSPQGVGNEQYF.

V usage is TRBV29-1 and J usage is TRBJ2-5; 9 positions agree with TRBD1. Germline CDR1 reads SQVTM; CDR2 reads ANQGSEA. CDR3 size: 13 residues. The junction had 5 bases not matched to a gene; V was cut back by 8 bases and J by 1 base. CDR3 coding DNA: TGCAGCCTAGTGGGACAGGGCCAAGAGACCCAGTACTTC. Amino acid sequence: CSLVGQGQETQYF.

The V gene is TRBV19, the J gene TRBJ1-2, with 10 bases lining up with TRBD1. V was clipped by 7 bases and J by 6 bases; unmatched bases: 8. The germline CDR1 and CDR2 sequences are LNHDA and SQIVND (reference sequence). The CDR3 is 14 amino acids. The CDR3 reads CASNPRQGADGYTF. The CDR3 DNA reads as TGTGCCAGTAACCCCCGACAGGGGGCAGATGGCTACACCTTC.

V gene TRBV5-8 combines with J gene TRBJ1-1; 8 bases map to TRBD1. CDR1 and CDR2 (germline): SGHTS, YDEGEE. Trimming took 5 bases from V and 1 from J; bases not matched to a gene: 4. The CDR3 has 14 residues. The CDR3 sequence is CASRYRGKNTEAFF. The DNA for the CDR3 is TGTGCCAGCAGGTACAGGGGGAAGAACACTGAAGCTTTCTTT.

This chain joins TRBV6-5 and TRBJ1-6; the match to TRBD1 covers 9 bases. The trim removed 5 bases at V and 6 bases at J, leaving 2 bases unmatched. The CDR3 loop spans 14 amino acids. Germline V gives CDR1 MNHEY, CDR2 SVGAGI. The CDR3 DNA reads TGTGCCAGCAGTAGGGACAGGGTTAATTCACCCCTCCACTTT. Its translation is CASSRDRVNSPLHF.

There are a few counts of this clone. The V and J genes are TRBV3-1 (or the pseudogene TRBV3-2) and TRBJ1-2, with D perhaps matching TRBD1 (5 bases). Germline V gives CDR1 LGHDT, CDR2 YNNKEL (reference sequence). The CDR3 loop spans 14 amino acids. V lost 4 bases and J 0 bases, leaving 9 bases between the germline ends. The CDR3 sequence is CASSPQGSNYGYTF. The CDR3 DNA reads TGTGCCAGCAGCCCCCAGGGCTCTAACTATGGCTACACCTTC.

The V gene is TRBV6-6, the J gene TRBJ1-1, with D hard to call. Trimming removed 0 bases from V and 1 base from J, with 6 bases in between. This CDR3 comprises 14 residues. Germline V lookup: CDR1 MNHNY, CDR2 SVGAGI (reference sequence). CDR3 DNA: TGTGCCAGCAGTTACTCGGCACAGAACACTGAAGCTTTCTTT. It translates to CASSYSAQNTEAFF.

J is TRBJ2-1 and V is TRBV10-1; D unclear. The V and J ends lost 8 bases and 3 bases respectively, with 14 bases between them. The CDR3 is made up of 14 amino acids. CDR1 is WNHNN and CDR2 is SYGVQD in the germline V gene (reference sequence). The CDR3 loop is CASGEGRNYNEQFF. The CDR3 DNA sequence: TGCGCCAGCGGGGAAGGGCGTAACTACAATGAGCAGTTCTTC.

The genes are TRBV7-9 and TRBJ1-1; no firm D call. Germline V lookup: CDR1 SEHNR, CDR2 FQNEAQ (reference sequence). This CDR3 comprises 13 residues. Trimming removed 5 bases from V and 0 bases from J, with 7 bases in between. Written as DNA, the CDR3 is TGTGCCAGCAGCCTAAAGGTGAACACTGAAGCTTTCTTT. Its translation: CASSLKVNTEAFF.

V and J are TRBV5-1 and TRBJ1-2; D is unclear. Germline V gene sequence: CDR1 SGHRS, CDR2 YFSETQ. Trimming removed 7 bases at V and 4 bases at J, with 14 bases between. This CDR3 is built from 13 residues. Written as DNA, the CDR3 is TGCGCCAGCTCTGAGAGAGTGGGCTATGGCTACACCTTC. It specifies CASSERVGYGYTF.

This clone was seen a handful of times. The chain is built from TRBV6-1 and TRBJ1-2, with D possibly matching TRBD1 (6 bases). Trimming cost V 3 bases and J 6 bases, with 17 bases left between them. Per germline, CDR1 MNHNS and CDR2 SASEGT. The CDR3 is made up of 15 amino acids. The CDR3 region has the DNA TGTGCCAGCAGTGACAGGGGTGTCAGAGAGGATGGCTACACCTTC. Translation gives CASSDRGVREDGYTF.

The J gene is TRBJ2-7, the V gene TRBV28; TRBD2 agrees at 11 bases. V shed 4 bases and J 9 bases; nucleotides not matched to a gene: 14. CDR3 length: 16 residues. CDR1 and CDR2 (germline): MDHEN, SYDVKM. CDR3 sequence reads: CASSSLGLAGRPMQYF. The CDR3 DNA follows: TGTGCCAGCAGTTCCCTCGGACTAGCGGGCCGGCCCATGCAGTACTTC.

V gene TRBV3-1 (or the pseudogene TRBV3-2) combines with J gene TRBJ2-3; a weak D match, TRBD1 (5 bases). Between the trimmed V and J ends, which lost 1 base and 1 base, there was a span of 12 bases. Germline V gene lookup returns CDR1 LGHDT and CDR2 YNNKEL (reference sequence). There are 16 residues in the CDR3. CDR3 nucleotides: TGTGCCAGCAGCCAAGCGAGTAGGGGTGGCACAGATACGCAGTATTTT. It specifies CASSQASRGGTDTQYF.

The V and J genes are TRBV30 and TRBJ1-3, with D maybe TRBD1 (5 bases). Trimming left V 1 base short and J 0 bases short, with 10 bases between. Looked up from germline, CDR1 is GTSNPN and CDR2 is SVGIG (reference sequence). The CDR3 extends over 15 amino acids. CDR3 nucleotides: TGTGCCTGGAGTGGGTTCGGGGCCTCTGGAAACACCATATATTTT. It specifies CAWSGFGASGNTIYF.